These T cell receptor beta chains were read from a single sample in a study of blood T cell repertoires in COVID-19. TCRdb's copy holds only in-frame clones and misses some; the assay was immunoSEQ multiplex PCR. In the table there are some 87,000 clones, about 85% of which are singletons. Sequenced input: peripheral blood. The receptors stem from an elderly man with active or convalescent COVID-19. Each CDR3 is given with its conserved first and last residue. A D gene is named only where the DNA matches it firmly. Expanded clones are given a class, and other clones once, few, many or no size at all.

j_call: TRBJ2-7
d_call: .
clone_size: .
v_call: TRBV24-1
cdr3_length: 14
cdr3_aa: CATSGRQAPYEQYF
cdr3_nt: TGTGCCACCAGTGGTAGACAGGCCCCCTACGAGCAGTACTTC

j_call: TRBJ1-2
d_call: TRBD1
clone_size: .
v_call: TRBV19
cdr3_length: 17
cdr3_aa: CASSNLQLRQGAHGYTF
cdr3_nt: TGTGCCAGTAGTAACCTTCAGCTACGACAGGGGGCCCATGGCTACACCTTC

j_call: TRBJ1-3
d_call: .
clone_size: .
v_call: TRBV19
cdr3_length: 15
cdr3_aa: CASSIDRGGLNTIYF
cdr3_nt: TGTGCCAGTAGTATAGATCGCGGAGGGTTGAACACCATATATTTT

j_call: TRBJ1-1
d_call: .
clone_size: .
v_call: TRBV5-1
cdr3_length: 14
cdr3_aa: CASSEGGGDTEAFF
cdr3_nt: TGCGCCAGCAGCGAGGGTGGAGGGGACACTGAAGCTTTCTTT

j_call: TRBJ2-7
d_call: TRBD2
clone_size: .
v_call: TRBV5-6
cdr3_length: 15
cdr3_aa: CASSLSGGPTYEQYF
cdr3_nt: TGTGCCAGCAGCCTTAGCGGGGGGCCCACCTACGAGCAGTACTTC

j_call: TRBJ2-1
d_call: TRBD2
clone_size: .
v_call: TRBV30
cdr3_length: 16
cdr3_aa: CAWSGASGGRYNEQFF
cdr3_nt: TGTGCCTGGAGTGGGGCTAGCGGGGGCCGGTACAATGAGCAGTTCTTC

j_call: TRBJ2-3
d_call: .
clone_size: .
v_call: TRBV19
cdr3_length: 15
cdr3_aa: CASTLSWGGTDTQYF
cdr3_nt: TGTGCCAGTACCCTCTCATGGGGGGGCACAGATACGCAGTATTTT

j_call: TRBJ1-1
d_call: .
clone_size: .
v_call: TRBV7-9
cdr3_length: 14
cdr3_aa: CASSPTRAGTEAFF
cdr3_nt: TGTGCCAGCAGCCCCACCCGGGCGGGCACTGAAGCTTTCTTT

j_call: TRBJ1-5
d_call: .
clone_size: once
v_call: TRBV7-8
cdr3_length: 18
cdr3_aa: CASSLVGQGRIGNQPQHF
cdr3_nt: TGTGCCAGCAGCTTAGTGGGGCAGGGGCGGATAGGCAATCAGCCCCAGCATTTT

j_call: TRBJ2-7
d_call: TRBD1
clone_size: many
v_call: TRBV27
cdr3_length: 14
cdr3_aa: CASRPTGGRGEQYF
cdr3_nt: TGTGCCAGCAGACCCACAGGGGGCAGGGGCGAGCAGTACTTC

j_call: TRBJ1-1
d_call: .
clone_size: .
v_call: TRBV6-5
cdr3_length: 13
cdr3_aa: CASSRGSNTEAFF
cdr3_nt: TGTGCCAGCAGTCGGGGATCGAACACTGAAGCTTTCTTT

j_call: TRBJ1-5
d_call: .
clone_size: .
v_call: TRBV28
cdr3_length: 15
cdr3_aa: CASSSGGDGNQPQHF
cdr3_nt: TGTGCCAGCAGTTCCGGGGGTGATGGCAATCAGCCCCAGCATTTT

j_call: TRBJ2-3
d_call: .
clone_size: once
v_call: TRBV4-3
cdr3_length: 16
cdr3_aa: CASSQGRAPGTDTQYF
cdr3_nt: TGCGCCAGCAGCCAAGGGAGGGCCCCCGGCACAGATACGCAGTATTTT

j_call: TRBJ1-5
d_call: TRBD1
clone_size: .
v_call: TRBV6-6
cdr3_length: 14
cdr3_aa: CASTQGGGNQPQHF
cdr3_nt: TGTGCCAGCACCCAGGGGGGTGGGAATCAGCCCCAGCATTTT

j_call: TRBJ1-3
d_call: .
clone_size: .
v_call: TRBV3-1/TRBV3-2
cdr3_length: 15
cdr3_aa: CASSLSTPAGNTIYF
cdr3_nt: TGTGCCAGCAGCCTCTCAACACCTGCTGGAAACACCATATATTTT

j_call: TRBJ2-7
d_call: TRBD1
clone_size: .
v_call: TRBV5-1
cdr3_length: 14
cdr3_aa: CASSLAGQGSKQYF
cdr3_nt: TGCGCCAGCAGCTTGGCGGGACAGGGGTCTAAGCAGTACTTC

j_call: TRBJ2-1
d_call: .
clone_size: few
v_call: TRBV7-9
cdr3_length: 15
cdr3_aa: CASSFRTIQVHEQFF
cdr3_nt: TGTGCCAGCAGCTTTAGGACTATCCAGGTCCATGAGCAGTTCTTC

j_call: TRBJ1-2
d_call: .
clone_size: .
v_call: TRBV10-1
cdr3_length: 13
cdr3_aa: CASSESINYGYTF
cdr3_nt: TGCGCCAGCAGTGAGTCCATTAACTATGGCTACACCTTC

j_call: TRBJ1-6
d_call: .
clone_size: .
v_call: TRBV5-1
cdr3_length: 15
cdr3_aa: CASSLTSSYNSPLHF
cdr3_nt: TGCGCCAGCAGCTTGACAAGCTCCTATAATTCACCCCTCCACTTT

j_call: TRBJ2-2
d_call: .
clone_size: .
v_call: TRBV19
cdr3_length: 15
cdr3_aa: CASSIEARYTGELFF
cdr3_nt: TGTGCCAGTAGTATAGAGGCCCGATACACCGGGGAGCTGTTTTTT

j_call: TRBJ1-5
d_call: TRBD1
clone_size: .
v_call: TRBV19
cdr3_length: 16
cdr3_aa: CASTPPHGQGGLAQHF
cdr3_nt: TGTGCCAGTACCCCTCCTCATGGGCAGGGGGGCTTGGCCCAGCATTTT

j_call: TRBJ2-2
d_call: .
clone_size: .
v_call: TRBV6-1
cdr3_length: 15
cdr3_aa: CASSDEERGGFGLFF
cdr3_nt: TGTGCCAGCAGTGACGAGGAAAGGGGGGGTTTTGGGCTGTTTTTT

j_call: TRBJ1-1
d_call: .
clone_size: once
v_call: TRBV7-9
cdr3_length: 15
cdr3_aa: CASSLATGRNTEAFF
cdr3_nt: TGTGCCAGCAGCTTAGCGACAGGTCGGAACACTGAAGCTTTCTTT

j_call: TRBJ1-5
d_call: .
clone_size: .
v_call: TRBV15
cdr3_length: 15
cdr3_aa: CATSRAHNSNQPQHF
cdr3_nt: TGTGCCACCAGCAGAGCGCACAATAGCAATCAGCCCCAGCATTTT

j_call: TRBJ2-4
d_call: TRBD2
clone_size: .
v_call: TRBV6-5
cdr3_length: 15
cdr3_aa: CASSRTGLAGNIQYF
cdr3_nt: TGTGCCAGCAGCCGCACCGGACTAGCCGGAAACATTCAGTACTTC

j_call: TRBJ1-5
d_call: .
clone_size: .
v_call: TRBV19
cdr3_length: 14
cdr3_aa: CASSWWGGNQPQHF
cdr3_nt: TGTGCCAGTAGTTGGTGGGGGGGCAATCAGCCCCAGCATTTT

j_call: TRBJ1-1
d_call: .
clone_size: many
v_call: TRBV6-4
cdr3_length: 14
cdr3_aa: CASSRDTENTEAFF
cdr3_nt: TGTGCCAGCAGCAGGGACACGGAGAACACTGAAGCTTTCTTT

j_call: TRBJ2-1
d_call: TRBD2
clone_size: .
v_call: TRBV7-3
cdr3_length: 15
cdr3_aa: CASSLSGGAPNEQFF
cdr3_nt: TGTGCCAGCAGCTTAAGCGGGGGGGCCCCCAATGAGCAGTTCTTC

j_call: TRBJ2-1
d_call: TRBD2
clone_size: .
v_call: TRBV2
cdr3_length: 18
cdr3_aa: CASSESGVAGSRSNEQFF
cdr3_nt: TGTGCCAGCAGTGAATCTGGGGTAGCGGGGTCGCGATCGAATGAGCAGTTCTTC

j_call: TRBJ2-7
d_call: TRBD1
clone_size: .
v_call: TRBV12-3/TRBV12-4
cdr3_length: 13
cdr3_aa: CASSLGTGGEQYF
cdr3_nt: TGTGCCAGCAGTTTAGGGACAGGGGGCGAGCAGTACTTC

j_call: TRBJ2-5
d_call: .
clone_size: .
v_call: TRBV13
cdr3_length: 11
cdr3_aa: CASSLGGTQYF
cdr3_nt: TGTGCCAGCAGCTTAGGCGGGACCCAGTACTTC

j_call: TRBJ2-7
d_call: TRBD2
clone_size: .
v_call: TRBV11-3
cdr3_length: 13
cdr3_aa: CASSPSPGGEQYF
cdr3_nt: TGTGCCAGCAGCCCCTCCCCGGGGGGGGAGCAGTACTTC

j_call: TRBJ2-1
d_call: .
clone_size: .
v_call: TRBV28
cdr3_length: 15
cdr3_aa: CASRVTGTNYNEQFF
cdr3_nt: TGTGCCAGCAGGGTGACCGGGACAAATTACAATGAGCAGTTCTTC

j_call: TRBJ1-2
d_call: TRBD1
clone_size: .
v_call: TRBV28
cdr3_length: 13
cdr3_aa: CASSLGQSYGYTF
cdr3_nt: TGTGCCAGCAGTTTGGGACAGAGCTATGGCTACACCTTC

j_call: TRBJ1-2
d_call: .
clone_size: .
v_call: TRBV5-8
cdr3_length: 14
cdr3_aa: CASSLVAGAGGYTF
cdr3_nt: TGTGCCAGCAGCTTGGTGGCAGGGGCAGGTGGCTACACCTTC

j_call: TRBJ2-5
d_call: .
clone_size: .
v_call: TRBV6-2/TRBV6-3
cdr3_length: 11
cdr3_aa: CASSLKETQYF
cdr3_nt: TGTGCCAGCAGCCTTAAAGAGACCCAGTACTTC

j_call: TRBJ1-2
d_call: .
clone_size: .
v_call: TRBV6-5
cdr3_length: 13
cdr3_aa: CASSRGGDYGYTF
cdr3_nt: TGTGCCAGCAGCCGAGGAGGGGACTATGGCTACACCTTC

j_call: TRBJ1-6
d_call: TRBD1
clone_size: .
v_call: TRBV6-5
cdr3_length: 16
cdr3_aa: CASSYTGDFYNSPLHF
cdr3_nt: TGTGCCAGCAGTTACACAGGGGATTTCTATAATTCACCCCTCCACTTT

j_call: TRBJ2-1
d_call: .
clone_size: few
v_call: TRBV28
cdr3_length: 15
cdr3_aa: CASSPYGQFYNEQFF
cdr3_nt: TGTGCCAGCAGTCCCTATGGACAGTTCTACAATGAGCAGTTCTTC

j_call: TRBJ2-5
d_call: .
clone_size: .
v_call: TRBV24-1
cdr3_length: 13
cdr3_aa: CATSDGPQETQYF
cdr3_nt: TGTGCCACCAGTGATGGCCCGCAAGAGACCCAGTACTTC